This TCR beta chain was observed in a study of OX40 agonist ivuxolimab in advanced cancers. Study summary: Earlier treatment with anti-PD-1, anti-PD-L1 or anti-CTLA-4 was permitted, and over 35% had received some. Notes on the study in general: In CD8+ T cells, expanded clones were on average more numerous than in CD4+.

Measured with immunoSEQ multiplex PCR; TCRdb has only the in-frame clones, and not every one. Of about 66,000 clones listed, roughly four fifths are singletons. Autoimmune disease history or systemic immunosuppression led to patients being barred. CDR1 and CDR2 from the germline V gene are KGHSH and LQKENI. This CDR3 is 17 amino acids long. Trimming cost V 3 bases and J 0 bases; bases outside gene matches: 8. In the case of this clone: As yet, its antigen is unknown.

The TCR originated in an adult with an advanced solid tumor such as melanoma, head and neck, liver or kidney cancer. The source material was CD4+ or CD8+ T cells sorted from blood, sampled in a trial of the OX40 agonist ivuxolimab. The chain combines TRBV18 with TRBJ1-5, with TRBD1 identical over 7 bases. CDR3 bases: TGTGCCAGCTCACCTTGGGACAGTCTACATAGCAATCAGCCCCAGCATTTT. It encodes CASSPWDSLHSNQPQHF.